This TCR beta chain originates from a study of metastatic and nonmetastatic thyroid tumors. About the study: Where malignant and benign thyroid patients were concerned, repertoires were compared across blood and tumor or nodule tissue.

The CDR3 totals 12 residues. Germline V gene sequence: CDR1 ENHRY, CDR2 SYGVKD. Trimming shortened V by 10 bases and J by 6 bases, and 16 bases separated the two germline ends. Every patient underwent thyroid surgery untreated. Turning to this clone: Its specificity is not known.

Per the original methods: It was from CDR3 differences across clinicopathological groups that a distant-metastasis classifier for papillary thyroid cancer was built. TCRdb re-clonotyped the PCR reads through MiXCR. The V and J calls, along with clone size, are taken from TCRdb and not from the paper's own processing. The sample consists of 20,000 to 25,000 clones, less than 35% of them appearing once. Study-wide points: A significant increase in TCR beta diversity was reportedly seen in malignant thyroid tumors relative to benign nodules, in blood and tumor.

Input material: blood. The chain has TRBV10-3 and TRBJ2-7; D is uncertain. This TCR was recovered from a female donor with papillary thyroid cancer or a benign thyroid nodule (not recorded which). Some clones in this sample may be carry-over from other donors' samples. This CDR3 is CATTTMKGEQYF. Here the CDR3 DNA reads TGTGCCACCACGACAATGAAGGGCGAGCAGTACTTC.